These 25 T cell receptor beta chains were sequenced from one sample in a study of radiation and T cells in renal cell carcinoma. Sample time point: blood 4 weeks post-SBRT, at nephrectomy. Indicated treatment: 15 Gy SBRT to primary tumor, nephrectomy 4 weeks later. Clones were sequenced by immunoSEQ multiplex PCR, and TCRdb holds only the in-frame ones, with some missing. The table shows approximately 80,000 clones, with roughly 87% occurring only once. The sample was blood, taken from a patient whose treatment included radiotherapy and nephrectomy. Source of these receptors: a woman aged 70-85 years with renal cell carcinoma.

This chain joins TRBV4-3 and TRBJ1-1; D not certain. The CDR3 consists of 12 residues. CDR1 LGHNA and CDR2 YSLEER come from the germline V gene. The ends were cut back, 3 bases at V and 10 bases at J, with 12 bases in the middle. In nucleotides, the CDR3 is TGCGCCAGCAGCCAGAACGGCCTAGGAGCTTTCTTT. Protein sequence: CASSQNGLGAFF.

The chain recombines TRBV6-5 with TRBJ1-3; no reliable D call. Looked up from germline, CDR1 is MNHEY and CDR2 is SVGAGI. The V gene lost 0 bases and the J gene lost 0 bases, with 9 bases spanning the gap. This CDR3 has 16 amino acids. The CDR3 bases are TGTGCCAGCAGTTACTCACCCAACCCCTCTGGAAACACCATATATTTT. Translating it yields CASSYSPNPSGNTIYF.

The chain recombines TRBV7-2 with TRBJ1-3; maybe TRBD1 (5 bases). The germline V gene encodes CDR1 SGHTA and CDR2 FQGNSA. The length of the CDR3 is 15 residues. V lost 1 base, J lost 2 bases, and 9 bases lay in between. Written as DNA, the CDR3 is TGTGCCAGCAGCTTAGTCGGCAGGGCTGGAAACACCATATATTTT. Its protein is CASSLVGRAGNTIYF.

The rearrangement uses TRBV5-1 and TRBJ1-4, with D unresolved. The CDR3 runs 14 residues. Between the trimmed V and J ends, which lost 5 bases and 0 bases, there was a span of 8 bases. Per germline, CDR1 SGHRS and CDR2 YFSETQ. DNA of the CDR3: TGCGCCAGCAGGCCAGTTGCAACTAATGAAAAACTGTTTTTT. Its translation is CASRPVATNEKLFF.

This chain uses TRBV7-2 with TRBJ1-1; TRBD1 matches at 9 bases. This CDR3 has 15 residues. CDR1 is SGHTA and CDR2 is FQGNSA in the germline V gene. V lost 0 bases to trimming and J lost 5 bases; unmatched junction nucleotides: 4. The CDR3 spells CASSLASDRGTEAFF. CDR3 nucleotide sequence: TGTGCCAGCAGCTTAGCGTCGGACAGGGGAACTGAAGCTTTCTTT.

The chain joins TRBV4-2 to TRBJ2-4; 10 nucleotides line up with TRBD2. CDR3 length: 19 amino acids. V shed 0 bases and J 0 bases; nucleotides not matched to a gene: 8. Germline lookup yields CDR1 LGHNA and CDR2 YNFKEQ. The CDR3 is CASSQEEAGGSRAKNIQYF. The CDR3 DNA reads as TGTGCCAGCAGCCAAGAGGAAGCGGGGGGGTCGCGAGCCAAAAACATTCAGTACTTC.

The rearrangement uses TRBV6-1 and TRBJ2-7; D is undetermined. Looked up from germline, CDR1 is MNHNS and CDR2 is SASEGT. The CDR3 loop spans 10 amino acids. Trimming removed 6 bases at V and 4 bases at J, with 4 bases between. CDR3 residues: CASSIYEQYF. Here the CDR3 DNA reads TGTGCCAGCAGCATATACGAGCAGTACTTC.

This clone showed up just once. J is TRBJ1-2 and V is TRBV6-5, with a tentative D call TRBD1 (5 bases). Germline V gene data show CDR1 as MNHEY and CDR2 as SVGAGI. Trimming left V 4 bases short and J 9 bases short, with 15 bases between. The CDR3 length is 13 residues. CDR3 loop: CASSSLVRGSYTF. The CDR3 bases are TGTGCCAGCAGTTCACTCGTAAGGGGTAGCTACACCTTC.

This sequence joins TRBV9 and TRBJ1-4; 12 positions match TRBD1. J was trimmed by 2 bases and V by 4 bases; bases with no gene match: 3. This CDR3 has 16 amino acids. The germline V gene has CDR1 SGDLS and CDR2 YYNGEE. The CDR3 DNA reads TGTGCCAGCAGCAGAGGGACAGGGGGCACTAATGAAAAACTGTTTTTT. Its translation: CASSRGTGGTNEKLFF.

V gene TRBV11-3 combines with J gene TRBJ1-3, with D perhaps TRBD1 (5 bases). This CDR3 is 15 amino acids long. Trimming shortened V by 0 bases and J by 3 bases, and 9 bases separated the two germline ends. Germline-derived CDR1 and CDR2 are SGHNT and YENEEA. The CDR3 nucleotides read TGTGCCAGCAGCTTAGACGGCAGGGTTGGAAACACCATATATTTT. It encodes CASSLDGRVGNTIYF.

V is TRBV7-2 and J is TRBJ1-2; D is undetermined. CDR3 length equals 18 residues. The V end was cut by 1 base, the J end by 4 bases, with 22 bases between. Per the germline V gene, CDR1 is SGHTA and CDR2 is FQGNSA. The CDR3 bases are TGTGCCAGCAGCTTAGTAAAGCCAGGCCAGACGTACTTCTATGGCTACACCTTC. As protein: CASSLVKPGQTYFYGYTF.

The rearrangement uses TRBV7-2 and TRBJ2-3; 10 positions match TRBD1. The CDR3 consists of 16 residues. The trim removed 5 bases at V and 3 bases at J, leaving 8 bases unmatched. Germline loops: CDR1 SGHTA, CDR2 FQGNSA. Here the CDR3 reads CASSPGDRGYTDTQYF. CDR3 sequence (DNA): TGTGCCAGCAGCCCAGGGGACAGGGGATATACAGATACGCAGTATTTT.

The CDR3 reads CASSYSGLNTEAFF. The DNA for the CDR3 is TGTGCCAGCAGTTACTCGGGACTTAACACTGAAGCTTTCTTT. The rearrangement uses TRBV6-5 and TRBJ1-1, with D possibly TRBD1 on 5 matching bases. The CDR3 spans 14 residues. Germline assignment: CDR1 MNHEY and CDR2 SVGAGI. Trimming took off 0 bases at V and 2 bases at J, with 7 bases between the two ends.

V is TRBV28 and J is TRBJ1-1; D may be TRBD1 (6 bases). Germline lookup yields CDR1 MDHEN and CDR2 SYDVKM. V shed 3 bases and J shed 0 bases, with 11 bases lying between them. There are 15 residues in the CDR3. CDR3 coding DNA: TGTGCCAGCAGTTTCATGGCAGGGGTGAACACTGAAGCTTTCTTT. It codes for CASSFMAGVNTEAFF.

The chain is built from TRBV6-6 and TRBJ1-4, with 9 bases that match TRBD1. The junction had 5 bases not matched to a gene; V was cut back by 4 bases and J by 5 bases. The CDR3 runs to 15 residues. CDR1 and CDR2 from the germline V gene are MNHNY and SVGAGI (reference sequence). The CDR3 region is CASSFPGQGNEKLFF. The CDR3 DNA is TGTGCCAGCAGTTTTCCCGGACAGGGGAATGAAAAACTGTTTTTT.

J is TRBJ1-1 and V is TRBV7-3, with D perhaps matching TRBD1 (6 bases). Trimming cost V 5 bases and J 1 base, with 20 bases left between them. The CDR3 is made up of 17 amino acids. CDR1 SGHTA and CDR2 FQGTGA come from the germline V gene. The CDR3 region is CASSQQGGFGRNTEAFF. As DNA, the CDR3 is TGTGCCAGCAGCCAACAGGGAGGATTTGGGCGGAACACTGAAGCTTTCTTT.

This chain uses TRBV7-2 with TRBJ2-4; the D gene is possibly TRBD2 (6 bases). Deletions cut 3 bases from V and 5 bases from J, with 14 bases between. CDR1 is SGHTA and CDR2 is FQGNSA in the germline V gene. This CDR3 is built from 15 residues. DNA for the CDR3: TGTGCCAGCAGCTTTAACGGGGAGGAAGAAAACATTCAGTACTTC. It encodes CASSFNGEEENIQYF.

The chain uses TRBV6-5 and TRBJ1-6; perhaps TRBD1 as D (6 bases). CDR1 MNHEY and CDR2 SVGAGI come from the germline V gene. This CDR3 comprises 14 residues. The V end was cut by 6 bases, the J end by 12 bases, with 18 bases between. CDR3 DNA: TGTGCCAGCAGCTCCCTGCCAGGGGAGGGACCCCTCCACTTT. This gives the protein CASSSLPGEGPLHF.

V gene TRBV6-1 combines with J gene TRBJ1-6; D uncertain. Germline CDR1 reads MNHNS; CDR2 reads SASEGT. Trimming removed 1 base at V and 5 bases at J, with 6 bases between. This CDR3 region has 14 residues. In DNA form, the CDR3 reads TGTGCCAGCAGTGAAGGAGGGAATAATTCACCCCTCCACTTT. Protein sequence: CASSEGGNNSPLHF.

This sequence joins TRBV7-2 and TRBJ1-3; TRBD1 matches at 7 bases. Germline CDR1 and CDR2: SGHTA and FQGNSA. The CDR3 sequence is 13 residues long. With V trimmed by 6 bases and J by 3 bases, 2 bases remained unmatched. CDR3 coding DNA: TGTGCCAGCAGTCGGACAGGTGGAAACACCATATATTTT. Encoded protein: CASSRTGGNTIYF.

This chain uses TRBV29-1 with TRBJ2-2; 8 bases line up with TRBD1. Looked up from germline, CDR1 is SQVTM and CDR2 is ANQGSEA. Unmatched junction bases numbered 9, after V lost 5 bases and J lost 7 bases. The length of the CDR3 is 14 residues. In DNA, the CDR3 is TGCAGCGTTAACCCGACAGGGGCCAACGGGGAGCTGTTTTTT. Encoded protein: CSVNPTGANGELFF.

The chain couples TRBV28 to TRBJ1-1, with D perhaps matching TRBD1 (6 bases). Germline CDR1 is MDHEN and CDR2 is SYDVKM. Trimming pared 3 bases from V and 2 bases from J, leaving 13 bases between. The CDR3 is made up of 15 amino acids. CDR3 residues: CASSLRGTPNTEAFF. The CDR3 nucleotides are TGTGCCAGCAGTTTGCGTGGGACACCTAACACTGAAGCTTTCTTT.

The chain links TRBV7-3 to TRBJ1-2, with 11 bases matching TRBD1. Trimming cost V 5 bases and J 8 bases; bases outside gene matches: 4. CDR1 is SGHTA, CDR2 FQGTGA, per germline. This CDR3 is built from 13 residues. CDR3 amino acids: CASSPGQGDGYTF. The CDR3 DNA sequence: TGTGCCAGCAGCCCGGGACAGGGGGACGGCTACACCTTC.

This chain connects TRBV7-9 to TRBJ2-7, with TRBD2 as a possible D gene (6 bases). Germline V gene data show CDR1 as SEHNR and CDR2 as FQNEAQ (reference sequence). This CDR3 has 13 amino acids. Trimming shortened V by 8 bases and J by 0 bases, and 11 bases separated the two germline ends. CDR3 loop: CASSFGGSYEQYF. The CDR3 nucleotides are TGTGCCAGCTCCTTCGGGGGCTCCTACGAGCAGTACTTC.

V is TRBV4-1 and J is TRBJ2-2, with D perhaps TRBD2 (6 bases). This CDR3 has 19 residues. V lost 0 bases and J lost 6, with 23 bases in between. Germline V CDR1 and CDR2: MGHRA, YSYEKL. CDR3 residues: CASSQDPNGAGRWAGELFF. CDR3 in DNA: TGCGCCAGCAGCCAAGATCCAAACGGGGCGGGAAGATGGGCCGGGGAGCTGTTTTTT.